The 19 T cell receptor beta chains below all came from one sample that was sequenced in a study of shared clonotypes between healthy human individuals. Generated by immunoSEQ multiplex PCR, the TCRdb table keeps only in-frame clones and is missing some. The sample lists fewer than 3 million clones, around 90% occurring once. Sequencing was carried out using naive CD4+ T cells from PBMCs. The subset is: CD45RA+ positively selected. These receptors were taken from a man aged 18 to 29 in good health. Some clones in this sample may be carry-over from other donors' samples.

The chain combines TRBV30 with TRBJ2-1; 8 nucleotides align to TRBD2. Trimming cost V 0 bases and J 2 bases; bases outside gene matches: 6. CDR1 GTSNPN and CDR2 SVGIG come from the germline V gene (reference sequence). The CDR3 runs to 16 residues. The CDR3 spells CAWSVTAGGTYNEQFF. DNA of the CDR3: TGTGCCTGGAGTGTAACCGCGGGAGGAACCTACAATGAGCAGTTCTTC.

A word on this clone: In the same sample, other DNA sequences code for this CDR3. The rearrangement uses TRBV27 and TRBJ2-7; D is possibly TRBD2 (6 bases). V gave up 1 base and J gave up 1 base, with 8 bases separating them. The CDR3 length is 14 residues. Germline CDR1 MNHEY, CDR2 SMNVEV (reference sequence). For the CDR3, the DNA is TGTGCCAGCAGTTTATATAGCGGATCCTACGAGCAGTACTTC. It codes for CASSLYSGSYEQYF.

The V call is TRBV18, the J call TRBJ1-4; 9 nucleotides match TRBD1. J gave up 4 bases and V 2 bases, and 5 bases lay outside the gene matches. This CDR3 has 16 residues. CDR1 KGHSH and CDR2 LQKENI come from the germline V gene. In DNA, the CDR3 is TGTGCCAGCTCACCAATATCGGGACAGGGTAATGAAAAACTGTTTTTT. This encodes CASSPISGQGNEKLFF.

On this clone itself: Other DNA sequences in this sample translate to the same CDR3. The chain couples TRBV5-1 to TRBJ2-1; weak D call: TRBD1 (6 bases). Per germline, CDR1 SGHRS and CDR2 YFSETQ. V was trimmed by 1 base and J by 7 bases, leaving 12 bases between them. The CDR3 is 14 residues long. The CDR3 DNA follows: TGCGCCAGCAGCTTGCAGGGGCAAGGGAATGAGCAGTTCTTC. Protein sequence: CASSLQGQGNEQFF.

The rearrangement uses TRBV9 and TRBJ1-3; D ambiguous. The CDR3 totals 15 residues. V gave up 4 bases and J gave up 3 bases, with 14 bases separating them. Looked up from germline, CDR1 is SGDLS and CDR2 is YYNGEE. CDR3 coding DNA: TGTGCCAGCAGCCCTACCTTGGGAATTGGAAACACCATATATTTT. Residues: CASSPTLGIGNTIYF.

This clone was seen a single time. This CDR3 is CASSFQRGQYF. The CDR3 DNA follows: TGTGCCAGCAGTTTTCAGCGTGGGCAGTACTTC. V is TRBV28 and J is TRBJ2-7; D gene uncertain. Deletions cut 3 bases from V and 9 bases from J, with 9 bases between. The CDR3 sequence is 11 residues long. In germline, CDR1 is MDHEN, CDR2 SYDVKM.

The CDR3 DNA follows: TGTGCCTGGAGCCTAGGGCTGCGCTACGAGCAGTACTTC. Its protein is CAWSLGLRYEQYF. The V and J genes are TRBV30 and TRBJ2-7; D not certain. CDR1 is GTSNPN, CDR2 SVGIG, per germline (reference sequence). V lost 3 bases, J lost 3 bases, and 12 bases lay in between. This CDR3 contains 13 residues.

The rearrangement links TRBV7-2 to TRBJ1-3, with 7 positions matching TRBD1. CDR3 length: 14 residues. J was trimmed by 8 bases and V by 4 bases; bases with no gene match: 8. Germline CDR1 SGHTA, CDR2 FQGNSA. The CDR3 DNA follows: TGTGCCAGCAGCTCGTATACAGGGGCCGACACCATATATTTT. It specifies CASSSYTGADTIYF.

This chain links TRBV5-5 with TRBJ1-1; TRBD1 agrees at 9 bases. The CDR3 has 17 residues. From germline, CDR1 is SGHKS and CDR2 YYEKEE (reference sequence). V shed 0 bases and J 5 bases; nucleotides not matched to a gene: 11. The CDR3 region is CASSLVPPGQGMTEAFF. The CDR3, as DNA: TGTGCCAGCAGCTTGGTACCCCCGGGACAGGGTATGACTGAAGCTTTCTTT.

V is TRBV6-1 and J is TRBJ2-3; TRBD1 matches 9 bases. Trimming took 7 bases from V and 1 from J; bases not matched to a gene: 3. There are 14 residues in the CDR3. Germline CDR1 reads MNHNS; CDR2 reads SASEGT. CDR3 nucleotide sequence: TGTGCCAGCACCCGGGACAGGGGCACAGATACGCAGTATTTT. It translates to CASTRDRGTDTQYF.

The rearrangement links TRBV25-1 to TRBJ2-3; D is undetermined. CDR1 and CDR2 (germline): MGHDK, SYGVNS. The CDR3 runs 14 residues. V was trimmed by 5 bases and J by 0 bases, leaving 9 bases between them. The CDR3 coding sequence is TGTGCCAGCAGTAGTGGGATCAGCACAGATACGCAGTATTTT. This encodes CASSSGISTDTQYF.

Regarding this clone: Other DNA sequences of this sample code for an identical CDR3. The CDR3 DNA reads TGTGCCAGCAGCCTGTTTACGGGCAATCAGCCCCAGCATTTT. It codes for CASSLFTGNQPQHF. The rearrangement joins TRBV28 to TRBJ1-5; D gene uncertain. The V end lost 6 bases, the J end lost 2 bases, and 11 bases lay between the germline ends. In germline, CDR1 is MDHEN, CDR2 SYDVKM. The CDR3 contains 14 residues.

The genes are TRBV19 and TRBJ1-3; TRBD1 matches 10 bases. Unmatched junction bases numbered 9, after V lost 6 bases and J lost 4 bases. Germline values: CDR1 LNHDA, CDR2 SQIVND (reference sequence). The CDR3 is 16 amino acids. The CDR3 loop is CASRDPGQGTGNTIYF. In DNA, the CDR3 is TGTGCCAGTAGAGATCCGGGACAGGGGACGGGAAACACCATATATTTT.

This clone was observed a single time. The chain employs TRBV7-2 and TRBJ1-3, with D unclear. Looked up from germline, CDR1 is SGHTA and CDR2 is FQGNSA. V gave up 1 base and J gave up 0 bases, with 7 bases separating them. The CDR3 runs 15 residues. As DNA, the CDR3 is TGTGCCAGCAGCTTAGTCGGGAACTCTGGAAACACCATATATTTT. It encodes CASSLVGNSGNTIYF.

The CDR3 region has the DNA TGTGCCAGCAGCTTGGAGAGGACAGGGAACTACGAGCAGTACTTC. It translates to CASSLERTGNYEQYF. The genes are TRBV5-6 and TRBJ2-7, with 8 bases aligning to TRBD1. V lost 0 bases to trimming and J lost 3 bases; unmatched junction nucleotides: 5. CDR3 length: 15 amino acids. From germline, CDR1 is SGHDT and CDR2 YYEEEE.

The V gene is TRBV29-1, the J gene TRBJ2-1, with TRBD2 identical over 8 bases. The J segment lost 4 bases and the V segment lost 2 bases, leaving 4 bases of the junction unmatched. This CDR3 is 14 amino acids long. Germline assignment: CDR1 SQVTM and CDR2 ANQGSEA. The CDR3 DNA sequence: TGCAGCGTTGAACTAGCGGGTACGTACAATGAGCAGTTCTTC. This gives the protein CSVELAGTYNEQFF.

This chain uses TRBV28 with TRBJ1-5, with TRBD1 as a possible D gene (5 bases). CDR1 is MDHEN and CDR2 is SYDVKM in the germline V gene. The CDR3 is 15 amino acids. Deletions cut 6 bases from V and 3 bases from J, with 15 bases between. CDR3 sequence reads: CASSEGTVFNQPQHF. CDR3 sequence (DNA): TGTGCCAGCAGCGAAGGGACGGTTTTCAATCAGCCCCAGCATTTT. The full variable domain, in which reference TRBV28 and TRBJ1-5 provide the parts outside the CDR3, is DVKVTQSSRYLVKRTGEKVFLECVQDMDHENMFWYRQDPGLGLRLIYFSYDVKMKEKGDIPEGYSVSREKKERFSLILESASTNQTSMYLCASSEGTVFNQPQHFGDGTRLSIL.

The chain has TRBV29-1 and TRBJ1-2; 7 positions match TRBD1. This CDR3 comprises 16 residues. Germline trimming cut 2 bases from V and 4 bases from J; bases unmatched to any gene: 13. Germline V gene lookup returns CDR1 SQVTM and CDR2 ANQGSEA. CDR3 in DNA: TGCAGCGTTGAAACTCGAGGGGGCTCCAGGAGCTATGGCTACACCTTC. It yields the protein CSVETRGGSRSYGYTF. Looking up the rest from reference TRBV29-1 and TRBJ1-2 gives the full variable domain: SAVISQKPSRDICQRGTSLTIQCQVDSQVTMMFWYRQQPGQSLTLIATANQGSEATYESGFVIDKFPISRPNLTFSTLTVSNMSPEDSSIYLCSVETRGGSRSYGYTFGSGTRLTVV.

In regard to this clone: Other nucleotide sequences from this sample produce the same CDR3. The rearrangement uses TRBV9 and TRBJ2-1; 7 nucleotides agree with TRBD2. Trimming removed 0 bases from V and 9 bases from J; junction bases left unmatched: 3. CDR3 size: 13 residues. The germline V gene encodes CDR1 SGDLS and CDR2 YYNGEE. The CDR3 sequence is CASSVGEGLEQFF. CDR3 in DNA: TGTGCCAGCAGCGTAGGGGAGGGACTTGAGCAGTTCTTC.